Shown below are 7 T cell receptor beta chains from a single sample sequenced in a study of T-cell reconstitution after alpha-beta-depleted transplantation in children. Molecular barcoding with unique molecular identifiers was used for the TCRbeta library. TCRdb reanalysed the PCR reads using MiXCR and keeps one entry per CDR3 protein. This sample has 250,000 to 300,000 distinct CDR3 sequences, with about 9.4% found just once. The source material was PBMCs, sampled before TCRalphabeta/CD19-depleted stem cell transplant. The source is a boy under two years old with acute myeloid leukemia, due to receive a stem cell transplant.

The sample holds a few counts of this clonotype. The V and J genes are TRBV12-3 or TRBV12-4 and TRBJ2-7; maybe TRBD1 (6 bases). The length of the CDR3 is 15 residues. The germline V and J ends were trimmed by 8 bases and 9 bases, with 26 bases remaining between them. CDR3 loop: CASPFSWTDLVAQYF. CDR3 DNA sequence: TGTGCCAGCCCATTTTCCTGGACAGATCTCGTGGCGCAGTACTTC.

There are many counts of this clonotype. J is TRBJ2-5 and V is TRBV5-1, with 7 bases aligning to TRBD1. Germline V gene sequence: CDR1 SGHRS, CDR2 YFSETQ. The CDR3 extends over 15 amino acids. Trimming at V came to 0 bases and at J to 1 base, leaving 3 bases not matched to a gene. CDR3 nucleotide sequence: TGCGCCAGCAGCTTGGAGCCAGGGGGCCAAGAGACCCAGTACTTC. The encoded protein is CASSLEPGGQETQYF.

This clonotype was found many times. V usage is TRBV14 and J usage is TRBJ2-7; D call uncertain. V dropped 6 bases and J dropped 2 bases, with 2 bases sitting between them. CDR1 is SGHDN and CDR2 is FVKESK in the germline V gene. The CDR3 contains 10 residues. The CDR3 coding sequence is TGTGCCAGCAGGACCTACGAGCAGTACTTC. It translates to CASRTYEQYF. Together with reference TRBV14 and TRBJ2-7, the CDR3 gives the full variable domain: EAGVTQFPSHSVIEKGQTVTLRCDPISGHDNLYWYRRVMGKEIKFLLHFVKESKQDESGMPNNRFLAERTGGTYSTLKVQPAELEDSGVYFCASRTYEQYFGPGTRLTVT.

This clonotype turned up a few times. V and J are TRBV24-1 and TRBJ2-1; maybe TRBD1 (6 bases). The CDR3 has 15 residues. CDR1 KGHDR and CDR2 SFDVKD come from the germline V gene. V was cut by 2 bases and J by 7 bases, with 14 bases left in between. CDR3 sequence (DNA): TGTGCCACCAGTGATTCCGGGACACGGCGAAATGAGCAGTTCTTC. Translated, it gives CATSDSGTRRNEQFF.

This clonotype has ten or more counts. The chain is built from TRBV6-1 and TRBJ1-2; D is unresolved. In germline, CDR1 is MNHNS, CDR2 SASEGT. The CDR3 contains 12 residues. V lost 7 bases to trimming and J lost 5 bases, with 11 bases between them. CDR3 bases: TGTGCCAGCACAACGGGATGGTATGGCTACACCTTC. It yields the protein CASTTGWYGYTF.

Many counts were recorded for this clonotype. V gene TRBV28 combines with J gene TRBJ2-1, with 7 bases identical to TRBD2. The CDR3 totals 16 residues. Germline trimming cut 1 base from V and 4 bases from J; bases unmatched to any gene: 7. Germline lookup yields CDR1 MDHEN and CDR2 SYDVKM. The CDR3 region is CASSLSAGRSYNEQFF. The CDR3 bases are TGTGCCAGCAGTTTATCAGCGGGACGATCATACAATGAGCAGTTCTTC.

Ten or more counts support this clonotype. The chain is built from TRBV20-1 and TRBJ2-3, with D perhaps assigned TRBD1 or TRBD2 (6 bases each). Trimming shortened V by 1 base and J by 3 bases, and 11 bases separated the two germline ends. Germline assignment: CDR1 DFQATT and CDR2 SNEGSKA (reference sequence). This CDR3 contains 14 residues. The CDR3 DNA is TGCAGTGCTAGAGGGGGGGCCGGGACAGATACGCAGTATTTT. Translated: CSARGGAGTDTQYF.